Listed below are T cell receptor beta chains from one sample, sequenced in a study of cytomegalovirus exposure and HLA in healthy donors. TCRdb keeps only in-frame clones here, not all; method: immunoSEQ multiplex PCR. This sample has about 150,000 clones, with 75% to 85% found just once. The material sequenced was PBMCs. The receptors were sampled from a man in his fifties in good health and CMV-seropositive. The CDR3 runs from the conserved cysteine through the conserved F or W. Fields, in order: J gene, V gene, clone size, D gene, CDR3 protein, CDR3 DNA. A D gene is named only where the DNA matches it firmly. A row's size may be missing; if present it is once, few, many or a size class.

j_call: TRBJ1-1
v_call: TRBV19
clone_size: NA
d_call: NA
cdr3_aa: CASSFGHDGAEAFF
cdr3_nt: TGTGCCAGTAGTTTCGGCCACGACGGGGCTGAAGCTTTCTTT

j_call: TRBJ1-2
v_call: TRBV5-1
clone_size: NA
d_call: NA
cdr3_aa: CASSLDINRRLGYTF
cdr3_nt: TGCGCCAGCAGCTTGGATATCAACAGGCGATTAGGCTACACCTTC

j_call: TRBJ2-7
v_call: TRBV7-9
clone_size: NA
d_call: NA
cdr3_aa: CASSRQGPTYEQYF
cdr3_nt: TGTGCCAGCAGCAGGCAGGGGCCGACCTACGAGCAGTACTTC

j_call: TRBJ2-1
v_call: TRBV27
clone_size: NA
d_call: NA
cdr3_aa: CASSRSGGVGGSYNEQFF
cdr3_nt: TGTGCCAGCAGTCGGAGCGGAGGAGTGGGGGGTAGCTACAATGAGCAGTTCTTC

j_call: TRBJ1-1
v_call: TRBV5-1
clone_size: NA
d_call: NA
cdr3_aa: CASSPIGKAGTEAFF
cdr3_nt: TGCGCCAGCAGCCCCATAGGGAAGGCGGGTACTGAAGCTTTCTTT

j_call: TRBJ1-1
v_call: TRBV4-2
clone_size: NA
d_call: NA
cdr3_aa: CASSQTTGVTEAFF
cdr3_nt: TGTGCCAGCAGCCAAACCACGGGGGTCACTGAAGCTTTCTTT

j_call: TRBJ1-2
v_call: TRBV6-5
clone_size: NA
d_call: TRBD1
cdr3_aa: CASRRTGGGSGYTF
cdr3_nt: TGTGCCAGCAGGCGGACAGGGGGAGGCAGTGGCTACACCTTC

j_call: TRBJ1-1
v_call: TRBV7-6
clone_size: NA
d_call: TRBD1
cdr3_aa: CASSPRQGNGEAFF
cdr3_nt: TGTGCCAGCAGCCCGAGACAGGGTAACGGGGAAGCTTTCTTT

j_call: TRBJ2-3
v_call: TRBV11-2
clone_size: NA
d_call: TRBD2
cdr3_aa: CASSSGLAGDRDTQYF
cdr3_nt: TGTGCCAGCAGCTCGGGACTAGCGGGGGACCGGGATACGCAGTATTTT

j_call: TRBJ2-2
v_call: TRBV9
clone_size: NA
d_call: NA
cdr3_aa: CASSVALRNTGELFF
cdr3_nt: TGTGCCAGCAGCGTAGCTCTCAGAAACACCGGGGAGCTGTTTTTT

j_call: TRBJ2-1
v_call: TRBV9
clone_size: NA
d_call: TRBD1
cdr3_aa: CASSVGDRGGNEQFF
cdr3_nt: TGTGCCAGCAGCGTAGGGGACAGGGGGGGCAATGAGCAGTTCTTC

j_call: TRBJ2-1
v_call: TRBV5-4
clone_size: NA
d_call: NA
cdr3_aa: CASSYRTSRGISNEQFF
cdr3_nt: TGTGCCAGCAGCTACAGGACTAGCAGGGGGATTTCGAATGAGCAGTTCTTC

j_call: TRBJ1-1
v_call: TRBV5-1
clone_size: NA
d_call: NA
cdr3_aa: CASSLRGMNTEAFF
cdr3_nt: TGCGCCAGCAGCCTCAGGGGTATGAACACTGAAGCTTTCTTT

j_call: TRBJ1-1
v_call: TRBV4-1
clone_size: NA
d_call: TRBD1
cdr3_aa: CASSQFGQGLTEAFF
cdr3_nt: TGCGCCAGCAGCCAATTTGGACAGGGTCTTACTGAAGCTTTCTTT

j_call: TRBJ1-2
v_call: TRBV19
clone_size: few
d_call: TRBD1
cdr3_aa: CASSIEGQPYGYTF
cdr3_nt: TGTGCCAGTAGTATAGAGGGACAGCCCTATGGCTACACCTTC

j_call: TRBJ2-1
v_call: TRBV11-2
clone_size: NA
d_call: TRBD2
cdr3_aa: CASSLTSGTSNEQFF
cdr3_nt: TGTGCCAGCAGCCTGACTAGCGGGACGAGCAATGAGCAGTTCTTC

j_call: TRBJ2-5
v_call: TRBV5-1
clone_size: NA
d_call: NA
cdr3_aa: CASTPPGLRVQETQYF
cdr3_nt: TGCGCCAGCACCCCACCGGGACTTAGAGTTCAAGAGACCCAGTACTTC

j_call: TRBJ1-1
v_call: TRBV5-6
clone_size: NA
d_call: NA
cdr3_aa: CASSFGQMNTEAFF
cdr3_nt: TGTGCCAGCAGCTTTGGACAGATGAACACTGAAGCTTTCTTT

j_call: TRBJ2-5
v_call: TRBV6-1
clone_size: NA
d_call: TRBD2
cdr3_aa: CASSEALRGVKETQYF
cdr3_nt: TGTGCCAGCAGTGAAGCCCTCCGGGGGGTTAAAGAGACCCAGTACTTC

j_call: TRBJ2-2
v_call: TRBV6-5
clone_size: NA
d_call: TRBD1
cdr3_aa: CASSYSNRGTTGELFF
cdr3_nt: TGTGCCAGCAGTTACTCGAACAGGGGAACCACCGGGGAGCTGTTTTTT

j_call: TRBJ1-2
v_call: TRBV14
clone_size: NA
d_call: NA
cdr3_aa: CASSQQNYGYTF
cdr3_nt: TGTGCCAGCAGCCAACAGAACTATGGCTACACCTTC

j_call: TRBJ1-5
v_call: TRBV19
clone_size: NA
d_call: NA
cdr3_aa: CASSNREGGYQPQHF
cdr3_nt: TGTGCCAGTAGTAATCGGGAGGGAGGCTATCAGCCCCAGCATTTT

j_call: TRBJ1-4
v_call: TRBV27
clone_size: NA
d_call: NA
cdr3_aa: CASSRQGYEKLFF
cdr3_nt: TGTGCCAGCAGTCGGCAGGGTTATGAAAAACTGTTTTTT

j_call: TRBJ2-1
v_call: TRBV9
clone_size: NA
d_call: TRBD2
cdr3_aa: CASSKRFSGGGVNEQFF
cdr3_nt: TGTGCCAGCAGCAAACGTTTTAGCGGGGGGGGCGTCAATGAGCAGTTCTTC

j_call: TRBJ2-7
v_call: TRBV2
clone_size: NA
d_call: TRBD1
cdr3_aa: CASSTQGPWEQYF
cdr3_nt: TGTGCCAGCAGTACACAGGGGCCCTGGGAGCAGTACTTC